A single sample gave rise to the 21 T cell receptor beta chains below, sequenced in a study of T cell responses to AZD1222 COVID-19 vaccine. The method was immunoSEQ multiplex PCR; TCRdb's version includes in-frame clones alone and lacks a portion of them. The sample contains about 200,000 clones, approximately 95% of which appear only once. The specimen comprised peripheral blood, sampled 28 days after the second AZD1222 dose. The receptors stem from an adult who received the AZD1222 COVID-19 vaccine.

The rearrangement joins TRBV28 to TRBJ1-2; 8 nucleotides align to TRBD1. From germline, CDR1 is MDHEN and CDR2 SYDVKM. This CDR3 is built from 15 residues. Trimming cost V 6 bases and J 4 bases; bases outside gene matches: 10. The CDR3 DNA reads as TGTGCCAGCAGCACCAGGGGGCGTTATACCTATGGCTACACCTTC. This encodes CASSTRGRYTYGYTF.

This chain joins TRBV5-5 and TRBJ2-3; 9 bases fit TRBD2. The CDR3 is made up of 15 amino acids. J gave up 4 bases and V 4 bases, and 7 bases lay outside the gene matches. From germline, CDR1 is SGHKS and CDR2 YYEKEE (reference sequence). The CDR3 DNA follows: TGTGCCAGCAGCCCGGGGACTAGCAGGCCAGATACGCAGTATTTT. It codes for CASSPGTSRPDTQYF.

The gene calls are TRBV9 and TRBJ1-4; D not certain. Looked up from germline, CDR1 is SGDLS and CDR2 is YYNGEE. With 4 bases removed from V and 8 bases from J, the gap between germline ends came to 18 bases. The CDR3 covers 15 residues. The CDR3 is CASSPGGDLWEKLFF. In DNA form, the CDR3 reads TGTGCCAGCAGCCCAGGCGGGGATTTATGGGAAAAACTGTTTTTT.

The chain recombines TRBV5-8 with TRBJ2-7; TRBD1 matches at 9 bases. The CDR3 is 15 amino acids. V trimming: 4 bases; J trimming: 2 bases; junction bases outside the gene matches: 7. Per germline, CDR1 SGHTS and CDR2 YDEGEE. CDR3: CASSHPDRGAYEQYF. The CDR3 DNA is TGTGCCAGCAGCCACCCTGACAGGGGGGCCTACGAGCAGTACTTC. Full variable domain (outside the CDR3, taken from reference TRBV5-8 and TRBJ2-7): EAGVTQSPTHLIKTRGQQATLRCSPISGHTSVYWYQQALGLGLQFLLWYDEGEERNRGNFPPRFSGRQFPNYSSELNVNALELEDSALYLCASSHPDRGAYEQYFGPGTRLTVT.

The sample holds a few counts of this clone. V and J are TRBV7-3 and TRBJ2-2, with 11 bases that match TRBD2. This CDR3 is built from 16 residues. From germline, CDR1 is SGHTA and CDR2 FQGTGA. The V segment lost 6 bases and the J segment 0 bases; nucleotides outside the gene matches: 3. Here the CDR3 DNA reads TGTGCCAGCAGGACTAGCGGGGCTACGAACACCGGGGAGCTGTTTTTT. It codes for CASRTSGATNTGELFF.

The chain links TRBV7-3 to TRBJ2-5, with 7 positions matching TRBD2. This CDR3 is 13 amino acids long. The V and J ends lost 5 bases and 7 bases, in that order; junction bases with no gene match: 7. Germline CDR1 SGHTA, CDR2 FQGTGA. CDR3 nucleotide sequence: TGTGCCAGCAGCCCGGGGGGAATGGCGACCCAGTACTTC. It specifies CASSPGGMATQYF.

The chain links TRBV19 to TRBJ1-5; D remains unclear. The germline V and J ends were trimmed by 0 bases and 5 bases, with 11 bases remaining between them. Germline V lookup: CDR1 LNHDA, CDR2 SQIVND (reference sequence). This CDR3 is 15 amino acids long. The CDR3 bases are TGTGCCAGTAGTATAGATGTCCCCCCTTATCAGCCCCAGCATTTT. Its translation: CASSIDVPPYQPQHF.

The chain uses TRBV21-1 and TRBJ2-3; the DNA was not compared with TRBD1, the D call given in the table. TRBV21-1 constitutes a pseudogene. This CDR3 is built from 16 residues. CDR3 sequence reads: CASSKGGPTGTDTQYF. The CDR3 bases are TGTGCCAGCAGCAAAGGTGGACCCACAGGGACCGATACGCAGTATTTT.

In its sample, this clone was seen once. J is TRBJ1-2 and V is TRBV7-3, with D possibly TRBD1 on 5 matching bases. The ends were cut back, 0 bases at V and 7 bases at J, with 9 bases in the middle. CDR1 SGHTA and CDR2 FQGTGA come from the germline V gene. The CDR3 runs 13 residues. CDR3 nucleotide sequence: TGTGCCAGCAGCTTAACGGTGGGGACTGGCTACACCTTC. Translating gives CASSLTVGTGYTF. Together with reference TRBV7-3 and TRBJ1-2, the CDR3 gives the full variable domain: GAGVSQTPSNKVTEKGKYVELRCDPISGHTALYWYRQSLGQGPEFLIYFQGTGAADDSGLPNDRFFAVRPEGSVSTLKIQRTERGDSAVYLCASSLTVGTGYTFGSGTRLTVV.

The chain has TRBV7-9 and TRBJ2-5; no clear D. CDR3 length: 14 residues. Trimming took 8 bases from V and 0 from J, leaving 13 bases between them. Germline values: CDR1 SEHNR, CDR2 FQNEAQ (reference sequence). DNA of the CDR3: TGTGCCAGCCGAAGGCAGAGTTACCAAGAGACCCAGTACTTC. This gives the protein CASRRQSYQETQYF.

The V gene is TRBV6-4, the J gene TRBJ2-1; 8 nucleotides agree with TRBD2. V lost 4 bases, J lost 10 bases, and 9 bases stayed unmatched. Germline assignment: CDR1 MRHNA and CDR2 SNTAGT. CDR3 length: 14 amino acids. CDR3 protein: CASSADASGREQFF. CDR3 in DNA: TGTGCCAGCAGTGCCGACGCTAGCGGGCGCGAGCAGTTCTTC.

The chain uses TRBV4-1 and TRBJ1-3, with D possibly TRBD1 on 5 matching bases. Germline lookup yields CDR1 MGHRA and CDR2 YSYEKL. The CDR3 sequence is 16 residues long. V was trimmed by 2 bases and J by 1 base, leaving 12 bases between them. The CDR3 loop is CASSQSGGASGNTIYF. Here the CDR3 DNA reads TGCGCCAGCAGCCAAAGCGGCGGGGCTTCTGGAAACACCATATATTTT.

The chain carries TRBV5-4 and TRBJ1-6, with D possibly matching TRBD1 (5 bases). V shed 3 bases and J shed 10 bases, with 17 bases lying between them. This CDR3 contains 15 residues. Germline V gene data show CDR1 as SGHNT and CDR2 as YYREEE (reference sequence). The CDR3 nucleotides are TGTGCCAGCAGCTCGGCAGGGAGGCTGGGATCACCCCTCCACTTT. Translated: CASSSAGRLGSPLHF.

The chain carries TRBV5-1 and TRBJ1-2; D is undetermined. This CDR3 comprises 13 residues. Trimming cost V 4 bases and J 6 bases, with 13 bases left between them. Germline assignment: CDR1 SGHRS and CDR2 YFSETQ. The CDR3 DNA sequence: TGCGCCAGCAGCAACCCGGGCGGCAATGGCTACACCTTC. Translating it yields CASSNPGGNGYTF. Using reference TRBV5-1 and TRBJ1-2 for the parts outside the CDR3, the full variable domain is KAGVTQTPRYLIKTRGQQVTLSCSPISGHRSVSWYQQTPGQGLQFLFEYFSETQRNKGNFPGRFSGRQFSNSRSEMNVSTLELGDSALYLCASSNPGGNGYTFGSGTRLTVV.

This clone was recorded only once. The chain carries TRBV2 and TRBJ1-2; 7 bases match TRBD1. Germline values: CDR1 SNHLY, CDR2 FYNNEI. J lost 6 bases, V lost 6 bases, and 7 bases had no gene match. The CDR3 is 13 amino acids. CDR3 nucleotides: TGTGCCAGCAGCGACCAAGGGGGCGATGGCTACACCTTC. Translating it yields CASSDQGGDGYTF.

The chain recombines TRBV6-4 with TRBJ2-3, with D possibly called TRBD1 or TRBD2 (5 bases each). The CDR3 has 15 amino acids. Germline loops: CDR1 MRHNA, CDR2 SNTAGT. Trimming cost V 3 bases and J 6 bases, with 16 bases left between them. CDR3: CASSENGEAGDTQYF. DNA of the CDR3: TGTGCCAGCAGTGAAAACGGGGAAGCAGGGGATACGCAGTATTTT.

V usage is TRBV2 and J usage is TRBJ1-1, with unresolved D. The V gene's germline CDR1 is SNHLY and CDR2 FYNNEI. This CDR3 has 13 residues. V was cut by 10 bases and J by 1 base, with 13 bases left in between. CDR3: CANIRAGNTEAFF. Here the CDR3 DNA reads TGTGCCAACATCCGGGCAGGGAACACTGAAGCTTTCTTT.

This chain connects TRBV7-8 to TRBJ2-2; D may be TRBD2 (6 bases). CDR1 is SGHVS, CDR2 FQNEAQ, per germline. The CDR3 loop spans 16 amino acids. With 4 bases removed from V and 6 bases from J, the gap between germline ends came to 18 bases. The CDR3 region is CASSSKAEGIAGELFF. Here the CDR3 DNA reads TGTGCCAGCAGCTCCAAGGCGGAGGGTATCGCCGGGGAGCTGTTTTTT.

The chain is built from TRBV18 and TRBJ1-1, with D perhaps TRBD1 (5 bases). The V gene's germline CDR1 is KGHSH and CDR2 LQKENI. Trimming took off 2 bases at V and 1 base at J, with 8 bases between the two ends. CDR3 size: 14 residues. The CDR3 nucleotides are TGTGCCAGCTCACCAGGGGCGCCGAACACTGAAGCTTTCTTT. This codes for CASSPGAPNTEAFF.

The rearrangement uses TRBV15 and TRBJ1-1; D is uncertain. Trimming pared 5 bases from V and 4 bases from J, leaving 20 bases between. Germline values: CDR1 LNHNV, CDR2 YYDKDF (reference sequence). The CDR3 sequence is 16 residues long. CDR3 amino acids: CATSLPPSLGSTEAFF. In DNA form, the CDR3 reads TGTGCCACCAGCCTCCCCCCAAGTCTCGGCAGCACTGAAGCTTTCTTT.

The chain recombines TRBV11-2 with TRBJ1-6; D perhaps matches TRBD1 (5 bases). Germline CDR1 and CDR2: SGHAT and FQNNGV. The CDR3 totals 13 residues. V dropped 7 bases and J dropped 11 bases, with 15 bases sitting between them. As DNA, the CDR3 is TGTGCCAGCACCTACCGCGAGGGGACACCCCTCCACTTT. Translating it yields CASTYREGTPLHF. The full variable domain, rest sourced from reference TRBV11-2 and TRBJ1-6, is EAGVAQSPRYKIIEKRQSVAFWCNPISGHATLYWYQQILGQGPKLLIQFQNNGVVDDSQLPKDRFSAERLKGVDSTLKIQPAKLEDSAVYLCASTYREGTPLHFGNGTRLTVT.